Below, one T cell receptor beta chain is given with its context. This sample also contains other DNA sequences that code for the same CDR3. This entry is derived from a study of PD-1 blockade in mismatch repair-deficient tumors. TCRdb keeps only in-frame clones here, not all; method: immunoSEQ multiplex PCR. This repertoire shows 77,000 or so clones, 80% to 90% found once; its top ten account for 5% to 7%. The length of the CDR3 is 14 residues. In germline, CDR1 is SGHRS, CDR2 YFSETQ. V trimming: 2 bases; J trimming: 1 base; junction bases outside the gene matches: 2. The sequence derives from an adult with mismatch repair-deficient cancer. Sequencing used peripheral blood, obtained 44 weeks after starting pembrolizumab. The rearrangement joins TRBV5-1 to TRBJ1-1, with 7 bases matching TRBD1. The CDR3 sequence: CASSLGTANTEAFF. DNA for the CDR3: TGCGCCAGCAGCTTAGGGACAGCGAACACTGAAGCTTTCTTT.